These 3 T cell receptor beta chains came from one sample sequenced in a study of shared T cell receptors in the human thymus. Generated by immunoSEQ multiplex PCR, the TCRdb table keeps only in-frame clones and is missing some. The sample holds roughly 560,000 clones, around 78% seen once. These data were also filed under a second study, of human thymus T cells.

Sequencing input: thymocytes. These receptors were taken from a boy less than two years old with a congenital heart defect.

The genes are TRBV4-3 and TRBJ1-4, with D hard to call. This CDR3 contains 19 residues. V was clipped by 0 bases and J by 0 bases, with 17 bases between them. Looked up from germline, CDR1 is LGHNA and CDR2 is YSLEER. The CDR3 sequence is CASSQDIASYPTTNEKLFF. For the CDR3, the DNA is TGCGCCAGCAGCCAAGATATAGCCTCCTACCCTACAACTAATGAAAAACTGTTTTTT.

The chain uses TRBV4-1 and TRBJ2-1; TRBD2 is a possible D gene (6 bases). V lost 0 bases, J lost 9 bases, and 21 bases lay in between. Looked up from germline, CDR1 is MGHRA and CDR2 is YSYEKL. The CDR3 runs to 17 residues. CDR3 DNA sequence: TGCGCCAGCAGCCAAGATCGTGGAAGATCGGGAGAAGGTGAGCAGTTCTTC. It encodes CASSQDRGRSGEGEQFF.

This chain joins TRBV5-1 and TRBJ2-2; 10 nucleotides line up with TRBD1. The length of the CDR3 is 15 residues. V lost 4 bases and J lost 9; bases outside the gene matches: 9. Per the germline V gene, CDR1 is SGHRS and CDR2 is YFSETQ. The CDR3 sequence is CASSNQGQGIRELFF. In nucleotides, the CDR3 is TGCGCCAGCAGCAACCAGGGACAGGGGATAAGGGAGCTGTTTTTT.